This TCR beta chain was recovered during a study of T cells in Graves' hyperthyroidism and ophthalmopathy. Study information: Peripheral blood specimens were obtained at initial diagnosis, prior to any treatment.

TCR beta CDR3 regions were amplified from RNA transcripts. TCR CDR3 regions were first amplified by RT-PCR with HTBI primers. In TCRdb, the multiplex PCR reads were re-called with MiXCR into one record per CDR3 protein. The table shows 300,000 to 450,000 distinct CDR3 sequences, with about 13% occurring only once. Hyperthyroidism in the patients, aged 18 to 65, was newly diagnosed and under 2 months in duration. Clinical symptoms, serum thyroxine, TRAb, thyroid ultrasound and orbital computed tomography informed diagnoses. The authors took PBMCs from over 8.5 ml fresh peripheral blood. V was trimmed by 0 bases and J by 5 bases, leaving 15 bases between them. The germline CDR1 and CDR2 sequences are ENHRY and SYGVKD. This CDR3 comprises 16 residues.

The TCR was taken from a man aged 30 to 39 with Graves' hyperthyroidism that later progressed to Graves' ophthalmopathy. Sequenced: blood. This chain uses TRBV10-3 with TRBJ2-3; D uncertain. The CDR3 sequence: CAISESLGLSLDTQYF. CDR3 bases: TGTGCCATCAGTGAGTCGTTGGGCCTAAGTTTAGATACGCAGTATTTT.